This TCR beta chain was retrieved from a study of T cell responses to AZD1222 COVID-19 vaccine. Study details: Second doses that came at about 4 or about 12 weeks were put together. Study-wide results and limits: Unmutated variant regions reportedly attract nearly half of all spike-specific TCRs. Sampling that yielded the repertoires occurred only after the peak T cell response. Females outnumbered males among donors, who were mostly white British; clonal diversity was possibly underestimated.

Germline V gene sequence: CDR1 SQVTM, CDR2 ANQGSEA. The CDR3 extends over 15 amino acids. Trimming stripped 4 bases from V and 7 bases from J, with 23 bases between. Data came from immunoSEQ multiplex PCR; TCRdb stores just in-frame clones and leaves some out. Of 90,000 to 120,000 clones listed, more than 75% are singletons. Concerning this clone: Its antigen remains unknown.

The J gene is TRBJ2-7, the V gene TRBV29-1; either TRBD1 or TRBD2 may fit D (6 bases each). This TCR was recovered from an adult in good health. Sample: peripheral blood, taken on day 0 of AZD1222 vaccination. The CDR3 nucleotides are TGCAGCGTTGTAAGGGGGGCCCTTGGGTTGTATGAGCAGTACTTC. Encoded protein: CSVVRGALGLYEQYF.